The sequence of this T cell receptor (beta chain) was determined in a study of cytomegalovirus exposure and HLA in healthy donors. On this clone: Its specificity is not known.

PCR employed 60 Vbeta and 13 Jbeta primers. The assay was immunoSEQ multiplex PCR, and TCRdb's table has in-frame clones only and misses some. The sample yields under 200,000 clones, 75% to 90% seen once. Germline assignment: CDR1 KGHSH and CDR2 LQKENI. CDR3 length equals 15 residues. The V end lost 2 bases, the J end lost 1 base, and 9 bases lay between the germline ends. General study results and limits: Only CMV serostatus was available as immune exposure information. An observed cluster of highly shared sequence variants was recorded as a likely sequencing artifact. HLA restriction was apparent for most CMV-associated TCR beta chains in a later analysis.

Sequencing input: PBMCs. This sequence originates from a woman in her thirties in good health and CMV-seronegative. The J gene is TRBJ2-1, the V gene TRBV18, with a weak D call TRBD1 (5 bases). This CDR3 reads CASSPTGLSYNEQFF. Here the CDR3 DNA reads TGTGCCAGCTCACCAACAGGTTTGTCCTACAATGAGCAGTTCTTC.